A single sample gave rise to the 21 T cell receptor beta chains below, sequenced in a study of CD8 T cells in Susac syndrome. The RNA, roughly 0.5 to 1 ug, was put through reverse transcription using random hexamers. TCRdb re-derived calls from the immunoSEQ multiplex PCR reads in MiXCR, one entry per CDR3 protein. The sample shows fewer than 90,000 distinct CDR3 sequences, roughly 92% of them seen only once. Material for sequencing was CD8+ T cells from PBMCs. Receptors were obtained from a human donor with Susac syndrome.

The rearrangement links TRBV10-3 to TRBJ1-1; 9 positions match TRBD1. In germline, CDR1 is ENHRY, CDR2 SYGVKD. The V and J ends lost 6 bases and 6 bases, in that order; junction bases with no gene match: 8. The CDR3 runs 14 residues. In nucleotides, the CDR3 is TGTGCCATCAGCCGAGGACAGGGGCCCGCTGAAGCTTTCTTT. It translates to CAISRGQGPAEAFF.

In its sample, this clonotype was seen once. The chain joins TRBV5-1 to TRBJ2-6; D gene ambiguous. The CDR3 extends over 16 amino acids. Trimming shortened V by 0 bases and J by 0 bases, and 7 bases separated the two germline ends. From germline, CDR1 is SGHRS and CDR2 YFSETQ. CDR3 amino acids: CASSLVGNSGANVLTF. CDR3 sequence (DNA): TGCGCCAGCAGCTTGGTGGGGAACTCTGGGGCCAACGTCCTGACTTTC.

This sequence joins TRBV7-8 and TRBJ2-1; 8 bases map to TRBD2. V lost 2 bases, J lost 9 bases, and 3 bases stayed unmatched. This CDR3 region has 13 residues. Per the germline V gene, CDR1 is SGHVS and CDR2 is FQNEAQ. The CDR3 spells CASSLSGSSEQFF. CDR3 nucleotides: TGTGCCAGCAGCTTAAGCGGGAGCAGTGAGCAGTTCTTC.

The chain uses TRBV7-6 and TRBJ2-3; perhaps TRBD2 as D (6 bases). Trimming pared 6 bases from V and 9 bases from J, leaving 22 bases between. Germline V gene sequence: CDR1 SGHVS, CDR2 FNYEAQ. CDR3 length equals 15 residues. The CDR3 bases are TGTGCCAGCAGTCCCGCAGCGGGCTCGATGGCGACGCAGTATTTT. Translation gives CASSPAAGSMATQYF.

The genes are TRBV9 and TRBJ1-2; no clear D gene. Germline assignment: CDR1 SGDLS and CDR2 YYNGEE. The CDR3 length is 14 residues. V lost 3 bases to trimming and J lost 4 bases, with 13 bases between them. CDR3 in amino acids: CASSAAGTAYGYTF. The CDR3 DNA sequence: TGTGCCAGCAGCGCTGCAGGTACTGCCTATGGCTACACCTTC.

This clonotype was recorded once. The chain carries TRBV11-2 and TRBJ2-5; 9 nucleotides match TRBD2. Looked up from germline, CDR1 is SGHAT and CDR2 is FQNNGV. The CDR3 consists of 16 residues. The V segment lost 0 bases and the J segment 2 bases; nucleotides outside the gene matches: 4. CDR3 nucleotide sequence: TGTGCCAGCAGCTTAGAGCTAGCGGGATCTCAAGAGACCCAGTACTTC. This encodes CASSLELAGSQETQYF.

V is TRBV6-6 and J is TRBJ1-2; 8 bases match TRBD1. Looked up from germline, CDR1 is MNHNY and CDR2 is SVGAGI (reference sequence). V gave up 6 bases and J gave up 5 bases; unmatched junction bases: 8. CDR3 length equals 14 residues. The CDR3 DNA sequence: TGTGCCAGCAGCCGGGGACAGGTTATTTATGGCTACACCTTC. Translating gives CASSRGQVIYGYTF.

CDR3 amino acids: CASSLAEGLGEAFF. The CDR3 bases are TGTGCCAGCAGCTTAGCCGAAGGATTGGGGGAAGCTTTCTTT. The chain has TRBV7-8 and TRBJ1-1; D gene ambiguous. Germline V CDR1 and CDR2: SGHVS, FQNEAQ. The CDR3 extends over 14 amino acids. V was pared by 0 bases and J by 8 bases, with 13 bases between.

The chain uses TRBV5-6 and TRBJ2-1, with D tentatively TRBD1 (6 bases). This CDR3 is 13 amino acids long. V was clipped by 5 bases and J by 8 bases, with 14 bases between them. The germline gives CDR1 SGHDT, CDR2 YYEEEE. The CDR3 bases are TGTGCCAGCAGTTTACAGGGTTCCCATGAGCAGTTCTTC. As protein: CASSLQGSHEQFF.

The gene calls are TRBV10-3 and TRBJ2-4; D is ambiguous. Trimming removed 0 bases at V and 0 bases at J, with 9 bases between. CDR1 and CDR2 from the germline V gene are ENHRY and SYGVKD. The CDR3 is made up of 16 amino acids. The CDR3 loop is CAISESGRLAKNIQYF. The DNA for the CDR3 is TGTGCCATCAGTGAGTCAGGTCGGCTAGCCAAAAACATTCAGTACTTC.

The CDR3, as DNA: TGTGCCAGCAGCTTAAGTCTTGGGCAGGCCGAGTACTTC. This translates into CASSLSLGQAEYF. The chain is built from TRBV7-9 and TRBJ2-7; D uncertain. The CDR3 loop spans 13 amino acids. The germline CDR1 and CDR2 sequences are SEHNR and FQNEAQ (reference sequence). V was shortened by 2 bases and J by 11 bases, with 16 bases between the two germline ends.

The chain recombines TRBV13 with TRBJ2-1; D unresolved. The germline V and J ends were trimmed by 4 bases and 3 bases, with 7 bases remaining between them. This CDR3 is 13 amino acids long. Germline-derived CDR1 and CDR2 are PRHDT and FYEKMQ (reference sequence). CDR3 amino acids: CASSSSDYNEQFF. The CDR3 nucleotides are TGTGCCAGCAGCTCGTCGGACTACAATGAGCAGTTCTTC.

The genes are TRBV7-2 and TRBJ2-3; 8 nucleotides match TRBD2. V was clipped by 5 bases and J by 1 base; unmatched bases: 11. The CDR3 spans 17 residues. Germline V gene sequence: CDR1 SGHTA, CDR2 FQGNSA. The CDR3 coding sequence is TGTGCCAGCAGCACAGTTCCGGGGGGGCTCGGCACAGATACGCAGTATTTT. Translated, it gives CASSTVPGGLGTDTQYF.

V usage is TRBV5-1 and J usage is TRBJ1-1; D unresolved. There are 15 residues in the CDR3. Deletions cut 2 bases from V and 2 bases from J, with 13 bases between. Germline V gives CDR1 SGHRS, CDR2 YFSETQ. Here the CDR3 reads CASSFAGTGNTEAFF. The CDR3 DNA sequence: TGCGCCAGCAGCTTCGCCGGAACGGGAAACACTGAAGCTTTCTTT.

The rearrangement uses TRBV7-6 and TRBJ2-1; 14 positions agree with TRBD2. Trimming took 5 bases from V and 1 from J; bases not matched to a gene: 4. The CDR3 has 17 residues. Germline lookup yields CDR1 SGHVS and CDR2 FNYEAQ. The CDR3 DNA sequence: TGTGCCAGCAGCACCGGGACTAGCGGGAGTTCCTACAATGAGCAGTTCTTC. This codes for CASSTGTSGSSYNEQFF.

The chain is built from TRBV9 and TRBJ2-7, with 10 bases fitting TRBD2. J lost 3 bases, V lost 2 bases, and 5 bases had no gene match. The CDR3 covers 15 residues. Germline V lookup: CDR1 SGDLS, CDR2 YYNGEE. CDR3 in DNA: TGTGCCAGCAGCGTCACCGGGACTAGCGACTACGAGCAGTACTTC. This encodes CASSVTGTSDYEQYF.

The chain combines TRBV5-1 with TRBJ1-1; 9 bases are a match to TRBD1. The CDR3 is 17 residues long. Germline V gives CDR1 SGHRS, CDR2 YFSETQ. After removal of 4 bases from V and 2 bases from J, the junction contained 12 bases not matched to a gene. The CDR3 sequence is CASSGRDRVLGNTEAFF. In DNA form, the CDR3 reads TGCGCCAGCAGCGGCCGGGACAGGGTCTTAGGTAACACTGAAGCTTTCTTT.

This chain links TRBV5-1 with TRBJ1-3; D unresolved. The V gene's germline CDR1 is SGHRS and CDR2 YFSETQ. Trimming pared 0 bases from V and 1 base from J, leaving 5 bases between. The CDR3 contains 14 residues. CDR3 loop: CASSLGTSGNTIYF. DNA of the CDR3: TGCGCCAGCAGCTTGGGGACTTCTGGAAACACCATATATTTT.

This chain links TRBV29-1 with TRBJ1-4; the D gene is possibly TRBD1 (5 bases). Germline V lookup: CDR1 SQVTM, CDR2 ANQGSEA. The ends were cut back, 4 bases at V and 8 bases at J, with 11 bases in the middle. The CDR3 is 12 amino acids. The CDR3 coding sequence is TGCAGCGTTGGGGGGTGGGACGAAAAACTGTTTTTT. It translates to CSVGGWDEKLFF.

V usage is TRBV6-1 and J usage is TRBJ2-2, with 13 nucleotides matching TRBD2. Unmatched junction bases numbered 16, after V lost 6 bases and J lost 6 bases. The CDR3 spans 19 residues. Germline loops: CDR1 MNHNS, CDR2 SASEGT. Written as DNA, the CDR3 is TGTGCCAGCAGCCTCAGACTAGCGGGAGGAGGAACAATCTCCGGGGAGCTGTTTTTT. This encodes CASSLRLAGGGTISGELFF.

This clonotype was counted a few times. This chain joins TRBV5-6 and TRBJ2-7; TRBD1 might be the D (6 bases). V lost 5 bases to trimming and J lost 2 bases, with 11 bases between them. Looked up from germline, CDR1 is SGHDT and CDR2 is YYEEEE. This CDR3 has 13 amino acids. The DNA for the CDR3 is TGTGCCAGCAGTGGGACAACCACCTACGAGCAGTACTTC. This sequence encodes CASSGTTTYEQYF.